This entry concerns a single T cell receptor beta chain. Random hexamers were used to reverse transcribe the RNA input (roughly 0.5 to 1 ug). TCRdb redid the calling of the immunoSEQ multiplex PCR reads with MiXCR, one entry per CDR3 protein. The top ten clones hold less than 0.095% of a sample with over 120,000 distinct CDR3 sequences, approximately 95% of them seen once. From germline, CDR1 is SGHRS and CDR2 YFSETQ. The CDR3 length is 14 residues. V gave up 4 bases and J gave up 1 base, with 10 bases separating them. Sequencing targeted TCR beta in T cells from blood (CD8+ and CD4+). Controls were age- and sex-matched healthy donors. This record belongs to a study of CD8 T cells in Susac syndrome.

This TCR derives from a human donor in good health. Sequenced input: CD4+ T cells from PBMCs. The chain employs TRBV5-1 and TRBJ2-3; D ambiguous. Here the CDR3 reads CASSLRVGTDTQYF. CDR3 bases: TGCGCCAGCAGCCTCCGGGTTGGCACAGATACGCAGTATTTT.